This passage covers 25 T cell receptor beta chains from one sample sequenced in a study of technical replicates of blood from a few donors. Some clones are missing from TCRdb's copy, which holds only in-frame ones; the method was immunoSEQ multiplex PCR. The repertoire consists of about 73,000 clones, with 90% occurring once and the leading ten covering about 4.3%. The sample consisted of PBMCs. The receptors derive from a human donor in good health. Some clones in this sample may be carry-over from other donors' samples.

The rearrangement links TRBV11-2 to TRBJ2-3, with a weak D call TRBD2 (5 bases). The length of the CDR3 is 15 residues. V was cut by 5 bases and J by 1 base, with 13 bases left in between. Germline V gene sequence: CDR1 SGHAT, CDR2 FQNNGV. The CDR3 DNA reads TGTGCCAGCAGCCCCCCGGGGTCCGGCACAGATACGCAGTATTTT. Translation gives CASSPPGSGTDTQYF.

The chain recombines TRBV7-9 with TRBJ1-2, with 9 bases lining up with TRBD1. Germline-derived CDR1 and CDR2 are SEHNR and FQNEAQ (reference sequence). CDR3 length equals 13 residues. The V and J ends lost 5 bases and 4 bases, in that order; junction bases with no gene match: 2. CDR3 sequence: CASSAGQGYGYTF. CDR3 sequence (DNA): TGTGCCAGCAGCGCGGGACAGGGCTATGGCTACACCTTC.

The chain has TRBV12-5 and TRBJ1-2; 11 bases line up with TRBD1. This CDR3 region has 17 residues. The trim removed 4 bases at V and 4 bases at J, leaving 11 bases unmatched. CDR1 is LGHNT, CDR2 FRNRAP, per germline. CDR3 in DNA: TGTGCTAGTGGTTGGGGCCTCCGGGACAGGGGGGGCTATGGCTACACCTTC. This sequence encodes CASGWGLRDRGGYGYTF.

The chain is built from TRBV7-2 and TRBJ2-2; 11 nucleotides agree with TRBD2. This CDR3 comprises 16 residues. The V segment lost 4 bases and the J segment 7 bases; nucleotides outside the gene matches: 8. CDR1 is SGHTA, CDR2 FQGNSA, per germline. In DNA, the CDR3 is TGTGCCAGCAGCTCCGGGGGACTAGCGGTCGTCGGGGAGCTGTTTTTT. Its translation: CASSSGGLAVVGELFF.

The V gene is TRBV11-2, the J gene TRBJ2-5, with TRBD2 matching over 9 bases. Trimming cost V 1 base and J 4 bases; bases outside gene matches: 7. The germline gives CDR1 SGHAT, CDR2 FQNNGV. The CDR3 totals 16 residues. CDR3 bases: TGTGCCAGCAGCTTAGGGATAGCGGGAGTAACAGAGACCCAGTACTTC. This gives the protein CASSLGIAGVTETQYF.

This clone has just one count. The V call is TRBV6-5, the J call TRBJ2-7; weak D call: TRBD1 (5 bases). Trimming cost V 4 bases and J 0 bases, with 13 bases left between them. The CDR3 covers 15 residues. Germline loops: CDR1 MNHEY, CDR2 SVGAGI. This chain's CDR3 is CASSSVDRTSYEQYF. In DNA form, the CDR3 reads TGTGCCAGCAGTTCTGTAGACAGAACCTCCTACGAGCAGTACTTC.

The V and J genes are TRBV30 and TRBJ2-3; tentative D call: TRBD1 (5 bases). The CDR3 spans 14 residues. Per germline, CDR1 GTSNPN and CDR2 SVGIG (reference sequence). Trimming pared 0 bases from V and 6 bases from J, leaving 13 bases between. The CDR3 DNA is TGTGCCTGGAGTGTAGGGGCTGCCGCTGATACGCAGTATTTT. Its protein product is CAWSVGAAADTQYF.

By share, this clone ranks as medium-sized. V usage is TRBV5-1 and J usage is TRBJ2-1; 10 bases map to TRBD2. There are 14 residues in the CDR3. Germline lookup yields CDR1 SGHRS and CDR2 YFSETQ. J lost 6 bases, V lost 4 bases, and 4 bases had no gene match. The CDR3 reads CASSRSGGFNEQFF. CDR3 bases: TGCGCCAGCAGCCGTAGCGGGGGGTTCAATGAGCAGTTCTTC.

This chain uses TRBV6-6 with TRBJ2-1, with D perhaps TRBD2 (5 bases). Trimming removed 8 bases from V and 5 bases from J, with 16 bases in between. In germline, CDR1 is MNHNY, CDR2 SVGAGI (reference sequence). This CDR3 comprises 14 residues. The CDR3 sequence: CASLDYPADNEQFF. The CDR3 DNA reads TGTGCCAGCCTCGATTACCCAGCGGACAATGAGCAGTTCTTC.

The chain uses TRBV19 and TRBJ2-7, with unresolved D. Trimming shortened V by 1 base and J by 0 bases, and 7 bases separated the two germline ends. CDR3 length equals 14 residues. Germline V CDR1 and CDR2: LNHDA, SQIVND (reference sequence). The CDR3 DNA reads as TGTGCCAGTAGTATAGCGGAGAGCTCCTACGAGCAGTACTTC. It translates to CASSIAESSYEQYF.

The chain is built from TRBV9 and TRBJ2-1; 14 bases line up with TRBD2. The trim removed 4 bases at V and 9 bases at J, leaving 15 bases unmatched. The CDR3 runs 18 residues. Germline CDR1 reads SGDLS; CDR2 reads YYNGEE. The CDR3 bases are TGTGCCAGCAGCCCCTCTATATCGACTAGCGGGAGGGCCCTTGAGCAGTTCTTC. It translates to CASSPSISTSGRALEQFF.

With regard to this clone: A read error may produce the germline difference seen at one junction end. The chain employs TRBV19 and TRBJ1-2; D remains unclear. This CDR3 comprises 13 residues. From germline, CDR1 is LNHDA and CDR2 SQIVND (reference sequence). The CDR3 bases are TGTGCCAATAGTATAGTATGGAGTCTAGGCTACACCTTC. Its protein product is CANSIVWSLGYTF.

This chain joins TRBV19 and TRBJ2-4, with D possibly TRBD2 on 6 matching bases. This CDR3 contains 16 residues. V shed 6 bases and J shed 1 base, with 16 bases lying between them. The germline V gene has CDR1 LNHDA and CDR2 SQIVND (reference sequence). The CDR3 protein is CASRGQDRGAKNIQYF. CDR3 nucleotide sequence: TGTGCCAGTAGGGGGCAAGACCGGGGGGCCAAAAACATTCAGTACTTC.

V and J are TRBV7-3 and TRBJ2-5; D is perhaps TRBD2 (6 bases). Germline V gene data show CDR1 as SGHTA and CDR2 as FQGTGA. The CDR3 is 15 amino acids. V was pared by 4 bases and J by 5 bases, with 17 bases between. The CDR3 sequence: CASSSTGLSGETQYF. The CDR3 DNA is TGTGCCAGCAGCTCAACGGGACTTTCGGGGGAGACCCAGTACTTC.

This CDR3 reads CASSQTSGEIYEQYF. DNA for the CDR3: TGTGCCAGCAGCCAAACTAGCGGAGAGATTTACGAGCAGTACTTC. The chain uses TRBV7-2 and TRBJ2-7, with 8 bases aligning to TRBD2. This CDR3 comprises 15 residues. The V gene's germline CDR1 is SGHTA and CDR2 FQGNSA. Trimming took 5 bases from V and 4 from J; bases not matched to a gene: 10.

There are a few counts of this clone. The rearrangement links TRBV6-1 to TRBJ2-1; 7 nucleotides agree with TRBD2. J was trimmed by 2 bases and V by 2 bases; bases with no gene match: 3. The CDR3 runs 15 residues. Germline V CDR1 and CDR2: MNHNS, SASEGT. The DNA of the CDR3 is TGTGCCAGCAGTGAAACTAGCGAGGCCTACAATGAGCAGTTCTTC. Translation gives CASSETSEAYNEQFF.

In this sample, this clone turned up once. V usage is TRBV7-9 and J usage is TRBJ2-6; 9 nucleotides line up with TRBD2. J gave up 0 bases and V 5 bases, and 5 bases lay outside the gene matches. Looked up from germline, CDR1 is SEHNR and CDR2 is FQNEAQ (reference sequence). The CDR3 sequence is 17 residues long. The CDR3 loop is CASSRTSGFSGANVLTF. The CDR3 DNA follows: TGTGCCAGCAGCCGCACTAGCGGGTTCTCTGGGGCCAACGTCCTGACTTTC.

This chain joins TRBV6-4 and TRBJ2-1, with 12 bases lining up with TRBD2. The CDR3 runs to 16 residues. Losses at the gene ends were 3 bases for V and 8 bases for J; bases not matched to a gene: 8. Per germline, CDR1 MRHNA and CDR2 SNTAGT. The CDR3 DNA is TGTGCCAGCAGTGAGGCTAGCGGGAGGGGCGAGGATGAGCAGTTCTTC. Residues: CASSEASGRGEDEQFF.

The rearrangement links TRBV7-6 to TRBJ2-2; the D is unclear. The V gene lost 5 bases and the J gene lost 1 base, with 8 bases spanning the gap. This CDR3 is built from 14 residues. Germline CDR1 SGHVS, CDR2 FNYEAQ. In DNA form, the CDR3 reads TGTGCCAGCAGCGCCAGACTGAACACCGGGGAGCTGTTTTTT. Protein product: CASSARLNTGELFF.

The rearrangement links TRBV6-1 to TRBJ1-1, with a tentative D call TRBD1 (6 bases). This CDR3 has 12 amino acids. Between the trimmed V and J ends, which lost 0 bases and 7 bases, there was a span of 6 bases. CDR1 is MNHNS, CDR2 SASEGT, per germline. As DNA, the CDR3 is TGTGCCAGCAGTGAAGCCAGGGGTGAAGCTTTCTTT. This sequence encodes CASSEARGEAFF.

The CDR3 DNA sequence: TGTGCCAGCAGCGTTGGAGGCGAGGCCTATGGCTACACCTTC. Encoded protein: CASSVGGEAYGYTF. The rearrangement uses TRBV9 and TRBJ1-2; D is unclear. V lost 2 bases to trimming and J lost 4 bases, with 12 bases between them. The germline V gene encodes CDR1 SGDLS and CDR2 YYNGEE. The CDR3 runs to 14 residues.

This chain's CDR3 is CASSPGLVYNEQFF. The CDR3 bases are TGTGCCAGCAGCCCCGGACTAGTGTACAATGAGCAGTTCTTC. V usage is TRBV5-6 and J usage is TRBJ2-1; 7 bases map to TRBD2. The length of the CDR3 is 14 residues. Germline values: CDR1 SGHDT, CDR2 YYEEEE. V lost 4 bases, J lost 4 bases, and 5 bases stayed unmatched.

This chain links TRBV2 with TRBJ1-2, with TRBD1 identical over 7 bases. V lost 7 bases to trimming and J lost 8 bases; unmatched junction nucleotides: 10. The CDR3 is 13 residues long. Germline CDR1 is SNHLY and CDR2 is FYNNEI. CDR3 region: CASKEGGARGYTF. In nucleotides, the CDR3 is TGTGCCAGCAAGGAAGGGGGCGCGAGAGGCTACACCTTC.

The genes are TRBV5-1 and TRBJ1-4, with D hard to call. CDR1 and CDR2 from the germline V gene are SGHRS and YFSETQ. Between the trimmed V and J ends, which lost 4 bases and 6 bases, there was a span of 16 bases. This CDR3 has 15 residues. The CDR3 sequence is CASSTQNPSYEKLFF. Written as DNA, the CDR3 is TGCGCCAGCAGCACCCAGAATCCCTCCTATGAAAAACTGTTTTTT.

The chain links TRBV7-3 to TRBJ1-2, with D possibly TRBD1 on 6 matching bases. The V end was cut by 5 bases, the J end by 6 bases, with 13 bases between. Germline values: CDR1 SGHTA, CDR2 FQGTGA. This CDR3 is 13 amino acids long. The CDR3 coding sequence is TGTGCCAGCAGCAGCACAGGGACGGATGGCTACACCTTC. It encodes CASSSTGTDGYTF.